Following are 4 T cell receptor beta chains from one sample sequenced in a study of blood T cell repertoires in COVID-19. Sequencing used immunoSEQ multiplex PCR; TCRdb keeps in-frame clones, though not all of them. The table lists 30,000 to 40,000 clones, roughly 85% of them singletons. Sequencing used peripheral blood. Receptors were obtained from a human donor in a cohort sampled during active COVID-19.

This rearrangement joins TRBV11-2 to TRBJ1-5; D is possibly TRBD1 (6 bases). There are 13 residues in the CDR3. Trimming cost V 4 bases and J 6 bases, with 10 bases left between them. Per the germline V gene, CDR1 is SGHAT and CDR2 is FQNNGV. In nucleotides, the CDR3 is TGTGCCAGCAGCTCACAGGGCTTTCAGCCCCAGCATTTT. This sequence encodes CASSSQGFQPQHF.

This rearrangement joins TRBV19 to TRBJ1-1; 8 bases align to TRBD1. There are 16 residues in the CDR3. Trimming took 2 bases from V and 6 from J; bases not matched to a gene: 11. Germline V gene data show CDR1 as LNHDA and CDR2 as SQIVND (reference sequence). CDR3 protein: CASSIRTGSALAEAFF. CDR3 bases: TGTGCCAGTAGTATAAGGACAGGGTCAGCTCTGGCTGAAGCTTTCTTT.

V usage is TRBV19 and J usage is TRBJ1-6; 9 bases line up with TRBD1. In germline, CDR1 is LNHDA, CDR2 SQIVND (reference sequence). The CDR3 loop spans 14 amino acids. V shed 8 bases and J 7 bases; nucleotides not matched to a gene: 6. DNA for the CDR3: TGTGCCAGTGGACAGGGGTTTGGGAATTCACCCCTCCACTTT. It specifies CASGQGFGNSPLHF. Using reference TRBV19 and TRBJ1-6 for the parts outside the CDR3, the full variable domain is DGGITQSPKYLFRKEGQNVTLSCEQNLNHDAMYWYRQDPGQGLRLIYYSQIVNDFQKGDIAEGYSVSREKKESFPLTVTSAQKNPTAFYLCASGQGFGNSPLHFGNGTRLTVT.

V and J are TRBV6-6 and TRBJ1-5, with D possibly being TRBD1 (5 bases). The CDR3 consists of 13 residues. Germline values: CDR1 MNHNY, CDR2 SVGAGI (reference sequence). The V end was cut by 7 bases, the J end by 5 bases, with 12 bases between. CDR3 protein: CASTPQGDQPQHF. CDR3 sequence (DNA): TGTGCCAGCACCCCACAAGGGGATCAGCCCCAGCATTTT.